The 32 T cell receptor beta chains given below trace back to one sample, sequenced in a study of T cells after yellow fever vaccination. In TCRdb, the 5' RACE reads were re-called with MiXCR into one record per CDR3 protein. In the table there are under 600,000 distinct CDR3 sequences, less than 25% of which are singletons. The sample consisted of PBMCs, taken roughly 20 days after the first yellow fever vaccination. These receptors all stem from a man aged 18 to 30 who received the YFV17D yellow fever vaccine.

The CDR3 spells CASSQKTGGGNYGYTF. The CDR3 DNA sequence: TGTGCCAGCAGCCAAAAAACAGGGGGCGGAAACTATGGCTACACCTTC. The gene calls are TRBV4-2 and TRBJ1-2; TRBD1 aligns across 9 bases. This CDR3 is 16 amino acids long. In germline, CDR1 is LGHNA, CDR2 YNFKEQ. V was clipped by 2 bases and J by 2 bases; unmatched bases: 6.

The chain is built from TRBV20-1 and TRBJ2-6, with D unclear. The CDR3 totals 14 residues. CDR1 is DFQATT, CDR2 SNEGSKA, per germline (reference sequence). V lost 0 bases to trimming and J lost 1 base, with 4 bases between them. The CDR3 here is CSARDSSGANVLTF. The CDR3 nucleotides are TGCAGTGCTAGAGATTCATCTGGGGCCAACGTCCTGACTTTC.

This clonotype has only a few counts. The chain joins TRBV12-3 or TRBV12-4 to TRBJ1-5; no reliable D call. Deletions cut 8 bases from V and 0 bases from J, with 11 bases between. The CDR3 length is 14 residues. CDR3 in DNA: TGTGCCAGCCGAGAACAGAATAGCAATCAGCCCCAGCATTTT. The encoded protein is CASREQNSNQPQHF.

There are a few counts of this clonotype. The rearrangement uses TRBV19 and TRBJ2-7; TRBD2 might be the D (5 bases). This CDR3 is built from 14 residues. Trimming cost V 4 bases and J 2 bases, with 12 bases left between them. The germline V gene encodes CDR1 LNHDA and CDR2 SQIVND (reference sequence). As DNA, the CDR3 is TGTGCCAGTAGTACGTCGCGGGCGACCTACGAGCAGTACTTC. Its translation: CASSTSRATYEQYF.

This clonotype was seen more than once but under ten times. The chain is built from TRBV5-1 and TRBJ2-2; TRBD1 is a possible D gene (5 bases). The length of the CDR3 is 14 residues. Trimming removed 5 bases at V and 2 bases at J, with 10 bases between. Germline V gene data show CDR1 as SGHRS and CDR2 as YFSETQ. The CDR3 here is CASRDTRNTGELFF. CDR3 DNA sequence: TGCGCCAGCAGGGACACCCGAAACACCGGGGAGCTGTTTTTT.

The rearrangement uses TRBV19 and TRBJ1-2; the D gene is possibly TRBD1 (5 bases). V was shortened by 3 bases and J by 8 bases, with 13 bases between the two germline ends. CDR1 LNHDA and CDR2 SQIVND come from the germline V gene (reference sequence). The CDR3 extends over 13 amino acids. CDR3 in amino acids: CASSIAAGTGYTF. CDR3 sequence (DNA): TGTGCCAGTAGTATCGCGGCAGGGACGGGCTACACCTTC.

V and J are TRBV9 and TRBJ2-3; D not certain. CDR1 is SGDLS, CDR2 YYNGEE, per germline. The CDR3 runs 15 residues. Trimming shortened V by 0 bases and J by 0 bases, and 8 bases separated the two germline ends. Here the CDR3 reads CASSVAPVSTDTQYF. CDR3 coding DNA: TGTGCCAGCAGCGTAGCTCCAGTCAGCACAGATACGCAGTATTTT.

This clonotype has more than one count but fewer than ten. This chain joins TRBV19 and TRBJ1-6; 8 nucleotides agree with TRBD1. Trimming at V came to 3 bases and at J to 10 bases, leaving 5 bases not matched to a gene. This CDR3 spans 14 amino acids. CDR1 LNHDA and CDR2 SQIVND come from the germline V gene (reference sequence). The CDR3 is CASSIRDRQSPLHF. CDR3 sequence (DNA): TGTGCCAGTAGTATCCGGGACAGGCAATCACCCCTCCACTTT.

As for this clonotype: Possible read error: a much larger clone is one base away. The CDR3 loop is CASSPLGHAGELFF. The CDR3 nucleotides read TGTGCCAGCAGTCCACTGGGGCATGCCGGGGAGCTGTTTTTT. The chain links TRBV28 to TRBJ2-2, with a weak D call TRBD1 (5 bases). This CDR3 comprises 14 residues. CDR1 is MDHEN, CDR2 SYDVKM, per germline. V lost 5 bases and J lost 6, with 13 bases in between.

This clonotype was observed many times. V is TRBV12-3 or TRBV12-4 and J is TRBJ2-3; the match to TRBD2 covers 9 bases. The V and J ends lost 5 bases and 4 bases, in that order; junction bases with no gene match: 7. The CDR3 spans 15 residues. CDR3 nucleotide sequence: TGTGCCAGCAGTACCGGGACTAGCACCGCAGATACGCAGTATTTT. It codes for CASSTGTSTADTQYF.

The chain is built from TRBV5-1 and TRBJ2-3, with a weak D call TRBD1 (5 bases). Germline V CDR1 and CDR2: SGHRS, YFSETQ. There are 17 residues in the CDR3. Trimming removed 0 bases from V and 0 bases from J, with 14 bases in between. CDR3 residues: CASSLASTVTSTDTQYF. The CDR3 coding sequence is TGCGCCAGCAGCTTGGCGTCGACAGTGACTAGCACAGATACGCAGTATTTT.

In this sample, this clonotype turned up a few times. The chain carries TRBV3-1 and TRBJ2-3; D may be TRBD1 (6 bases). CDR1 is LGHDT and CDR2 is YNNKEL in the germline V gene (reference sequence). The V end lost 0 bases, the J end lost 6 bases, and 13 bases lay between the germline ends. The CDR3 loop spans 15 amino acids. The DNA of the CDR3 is TGTGCCAGCAGCCAAGACGGGGCAGGGGTGGATACGCAGTATTTT. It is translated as CASSQDGAGVDTQYF.

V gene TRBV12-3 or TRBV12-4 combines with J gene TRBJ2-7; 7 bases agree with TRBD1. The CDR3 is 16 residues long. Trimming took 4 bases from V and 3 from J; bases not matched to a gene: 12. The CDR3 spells CASSSGTAPVLYEQYF. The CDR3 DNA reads TGTGCCAGCAGTTCAGGGACAGCACCCGTCCTCTACGAGCAGTACTTC.

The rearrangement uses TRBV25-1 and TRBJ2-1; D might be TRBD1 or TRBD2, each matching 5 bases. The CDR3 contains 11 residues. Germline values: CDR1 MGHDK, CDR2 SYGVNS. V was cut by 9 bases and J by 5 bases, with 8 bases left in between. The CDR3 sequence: CASTGHNEQFF. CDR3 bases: TGTGCCAGTACGGGACACAATGAGCAGTTCTTC.

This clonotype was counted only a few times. The chain's CDR3 is CSASDFLKSTYEQYF. CDR3 sequence (DNA): TGCAGTGCTAGCGATTTTTTAAAAAGTACCTACGAGCAGTACTTC. This chain uses TRBV20-1 with TRBJ2-7, with D hard to call. The CDR3 spans 15 residues. V was clipped by 3 bases and J by 2 bases, with 17 bases between them. Germline CDR1 is DFQATT and CDR2 is SNEGSKA (reference sequence).

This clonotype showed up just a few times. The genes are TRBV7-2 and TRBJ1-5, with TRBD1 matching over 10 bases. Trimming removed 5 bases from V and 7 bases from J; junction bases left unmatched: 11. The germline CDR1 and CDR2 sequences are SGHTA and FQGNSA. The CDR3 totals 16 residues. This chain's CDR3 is CASSLVGTGAYQPQHF. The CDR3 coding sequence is TGTGCCAGCAGCCTAGTCGGGACAGGGGCATACCAGCCCCAGCATTTT.

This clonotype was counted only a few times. This chain's CDR3 is CASSYPSAGGPEETQYF. The CDR3 DNA reads TGTGCCAGCAGTTACCCCTCAGCGGGGGGGCCGGAGGAGACCCAGTACTTC. The rearrangement joins TRBV6-5 to TRBJ2-5; 10 bases are shared with TRBD2. Trimming took 2 bases from V and 5 from J; bases not matched to a gene: 11. CDR3 length equals 17 residues. Looked up from germline, CDR1 is MNHEY and CDR2 is SVGAGI.

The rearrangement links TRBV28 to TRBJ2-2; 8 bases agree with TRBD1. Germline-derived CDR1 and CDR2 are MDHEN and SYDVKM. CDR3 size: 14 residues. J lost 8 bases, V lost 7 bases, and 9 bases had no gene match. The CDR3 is CASNLGQGRGELFF. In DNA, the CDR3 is TGTGCCAGCAATCTCGGACAGGGAAGGGGGGAGCTGTTTTTT.

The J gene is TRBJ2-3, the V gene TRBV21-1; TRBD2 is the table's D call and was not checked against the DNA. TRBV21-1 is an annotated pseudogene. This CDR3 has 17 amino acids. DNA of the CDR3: TGTGCCAGCAGCCACGGGACTAGCAAAGCCGGGAGGGATACGCAGTATTTT. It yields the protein CASSHGTSKAGRDTQYF.

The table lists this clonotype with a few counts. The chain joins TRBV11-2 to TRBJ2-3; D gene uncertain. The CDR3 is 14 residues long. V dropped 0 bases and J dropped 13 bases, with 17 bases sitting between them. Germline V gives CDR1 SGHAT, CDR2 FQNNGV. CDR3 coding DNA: TGTGCCAGCAGCTTAGATTGGGAAGTTGGGCCCGAGTATTTT. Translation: CASSLDWEVGPEYF.

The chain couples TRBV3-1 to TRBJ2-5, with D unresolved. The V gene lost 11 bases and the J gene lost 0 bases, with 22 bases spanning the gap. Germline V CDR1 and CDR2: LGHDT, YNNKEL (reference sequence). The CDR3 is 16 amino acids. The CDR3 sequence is CACTYTGGLYQETQYF. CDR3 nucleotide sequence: TGTGCCTGCACCTACACCGGTGGGCTTTACCAAGAGACCCAGTACTTC.

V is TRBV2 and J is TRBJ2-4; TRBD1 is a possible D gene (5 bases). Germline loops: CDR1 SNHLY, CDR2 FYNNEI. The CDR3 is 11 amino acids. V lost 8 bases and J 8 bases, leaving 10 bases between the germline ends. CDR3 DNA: TGTGCCAGCGGGGCTCTGGACATTCAGTACTTC. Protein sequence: CASGALDIQYF.

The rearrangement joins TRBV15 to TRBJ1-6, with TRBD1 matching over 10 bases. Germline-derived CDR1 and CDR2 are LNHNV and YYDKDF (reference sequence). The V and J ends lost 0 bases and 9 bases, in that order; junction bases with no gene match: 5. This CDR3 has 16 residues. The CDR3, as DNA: TGTGCCACCAGCAGAGACCCGGGACAGGGGATTTCACCCCTCCACTTT. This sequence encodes CATSRDPGQGISPLHF.

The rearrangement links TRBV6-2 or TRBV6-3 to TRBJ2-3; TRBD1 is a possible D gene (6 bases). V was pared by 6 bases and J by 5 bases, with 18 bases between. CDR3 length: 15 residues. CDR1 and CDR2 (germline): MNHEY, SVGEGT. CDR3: CASRERGQSLDTQYF. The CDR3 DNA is TGTGCCAGCAGGGAAAGAGGACAGTCCCTAGATACGCAGTATTTT.

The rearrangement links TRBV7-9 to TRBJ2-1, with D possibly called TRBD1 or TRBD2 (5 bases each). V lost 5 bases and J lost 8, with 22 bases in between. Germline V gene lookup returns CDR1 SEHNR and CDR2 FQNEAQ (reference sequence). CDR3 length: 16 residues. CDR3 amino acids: CASSRRLAGPFDEQFF. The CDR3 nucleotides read TGTGCCAGCAGCCGGCGGCTAGCAGGGCCCTTCGATGAGCAGTTCTTC.

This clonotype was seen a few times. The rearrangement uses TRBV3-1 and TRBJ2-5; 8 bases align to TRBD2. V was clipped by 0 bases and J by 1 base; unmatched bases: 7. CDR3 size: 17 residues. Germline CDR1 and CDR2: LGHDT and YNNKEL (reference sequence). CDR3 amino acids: CASSQDRISGAQETQYF. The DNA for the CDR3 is TGTGCCAGCAGCCAAGATCGAATTAGCGGGGCCCAAGAGACCCAGTACTTC.

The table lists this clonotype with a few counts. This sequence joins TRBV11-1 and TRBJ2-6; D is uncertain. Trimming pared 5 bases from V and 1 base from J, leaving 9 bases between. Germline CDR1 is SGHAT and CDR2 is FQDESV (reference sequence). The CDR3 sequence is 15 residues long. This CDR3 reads CASSKDQSGANVLTF. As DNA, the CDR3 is TGTGCCAGCAGCAAAGACCAGTCTGGGGCCAACGTCCTGACTTTC.

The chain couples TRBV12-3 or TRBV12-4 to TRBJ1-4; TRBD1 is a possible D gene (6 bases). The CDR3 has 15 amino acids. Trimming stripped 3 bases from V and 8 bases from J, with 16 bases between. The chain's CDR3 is CASSFEGHGLEKLFF. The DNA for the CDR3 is TGTGCCAGCAGTTTCGAGGGACACGGGCTAGAAAAACTGTTTTTT.

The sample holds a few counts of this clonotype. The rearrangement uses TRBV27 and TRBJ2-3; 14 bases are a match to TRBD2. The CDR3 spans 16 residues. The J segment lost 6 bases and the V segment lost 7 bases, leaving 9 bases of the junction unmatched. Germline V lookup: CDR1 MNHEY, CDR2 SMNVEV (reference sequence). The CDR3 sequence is CASTGTSGGWGDTQYF. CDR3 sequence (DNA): TGTGCCAGCACCGGGACTAGCGGGGGCTGGGGGGATACGCAGTATTTT.

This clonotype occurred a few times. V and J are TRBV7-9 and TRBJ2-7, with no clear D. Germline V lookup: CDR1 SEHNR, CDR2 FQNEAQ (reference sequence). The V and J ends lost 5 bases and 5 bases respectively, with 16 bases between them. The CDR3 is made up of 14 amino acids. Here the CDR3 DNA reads TGTGCCAGCAGCCCCCAACATATTTGGGACGAGCAGTACGTC. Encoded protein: CASSPQHIWDEQYV.

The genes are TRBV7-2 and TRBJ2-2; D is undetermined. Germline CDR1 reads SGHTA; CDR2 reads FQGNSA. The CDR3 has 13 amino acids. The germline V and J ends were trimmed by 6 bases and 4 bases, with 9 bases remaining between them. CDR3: CASRPTVTGELFF. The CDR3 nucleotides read TGTGCCAGCAGGCCTACAGTCACCGGGGAGCTGTTTTTT.

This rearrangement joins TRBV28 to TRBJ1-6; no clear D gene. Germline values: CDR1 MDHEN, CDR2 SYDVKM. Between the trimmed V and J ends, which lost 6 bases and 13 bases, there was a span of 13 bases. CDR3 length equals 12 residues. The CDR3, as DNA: TGTGCCAGCAGCCCTAACGTGGGTCCCCTCCACTTT. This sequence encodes CASSPNVGPLHF.